This T cell receptor (beta chain) was obtained from a study of T-cell reconstitution after alpha-beta-depleted transplantation in children. Points on this clonotype: This may arise from a read error, as a much more abundant clone is one base away.

Unique molecular identifiers were incorporated when the TCRbeta library was constructed. TCRdb processed the PCR reads anew with MiXCR; each CDR3 protein has one entry. The repertoire has hundreds of thousands of distinct CDR3 sequences, 8.5% to 10% of them found once; the top ten carry approximately 6.2%. This clonotype was sampled from a human donor who donated a stem cell graft to a child with acute lymphoblastic leukemia. The sample in question was PBMCs from the stem cell graft donor, obtained from the stem cell graft.

For the CDR3, the DNA is TGCAGCTGTAGGACAAGGCCAAGTGAAAAACTGTTTTTT. This gives the protein CSCRTRPSEKLFF. The V call is TRBV29-1, the J call TRBJ1-4; tentative D call: TRBD1 (5 bases). The CDR3 consists of 13 residues. Per the germline V gene, CDR1 is SQVTM and CDR2 is ANQGSEA. V shed 8 bases and J shed 7 bases, with 17 bases lying between them.